The 23 T cell receptor beta chains reported below all come from one sample, sequenced in a study of T-cell reconstitution after alpha-beta-depleted transplantation in children. The TCRbeta library incorporated unique molecular identifiers. MiXCR, run by TCRdb on the PCR reads, gives a single entry per CDR3 protein. The repertoire consists of roughly 490,000 distinct CDR3 sequences, with over 9.5% occurring once and the leading ten covering 14%. Sequencing used PBMCs, mostly from graft donor cells, obtained 180 days after TCRalphabeta/CD19-depleted stem cell transplant. The receptors were sampled from a female patient aged 2-9 years who had a stem cell transplant for aplastic anemia, so the T cells may come from the graft donor.

This clonotype has just a few counts. The gene calls are TRBV20-1 and TRBJ2-7; 9 bases map to TRBD2. Trimming cost V 5 bases and J 4 bases; bases outside gene matches: 9. CDR1 is DFQATT, CDR2 SNEGSKA, per germline (reference sequence). The CDR3 covers 14 residues. In nucleotides, the CDR3 is TGCAGTGCTCCTGCGGGGGGGAGGGCTTACGAGCAGTACGTC. Protein sequence: CSAPAGGRAYEQYV.

This clonotype has only a few counts. The rearrangement uses TRBV18 and TRBJ1-5, with D possibly being TRBD1 (5 bases). Deletions cut 3 bases from V and 7 bases from J, with 10 bases between. The CDR3 extends over 13 amino acids. Germline lookup yields CDR1 KGHSH and CDR2 LQKENI. The CDR3 DNA reads as TGTGCCAGCTCACCCAGGGTGGTCCAGCCCCAGCATTTT. Translated: CASSPRVVQPQHF.

This clonotype has just a few counts. The chain is built from TRBV7-6 and TRBJ2-1, with 10 nucleotides matching TRBD2. The V gene's germline CDR1 is SGHVS and CDR2 FNYEAQ. The ends lost 5 bases at V and 10 bases at J; junction bases unmatched: 8. The CDR3 extends over 14 amino acids. The CDR3 bases are TGTGCCAGCAGCGCCCGCTTACTAGCGGGGGAGCAGTTCTTC. Protein: CASSARLLAGEQFF.

This clonotype came up a few times. The chain combines TRBV4-2 with TRBJ2-1; 11 bases line up with TRBD2. The CDR3 has 16 residues. Germline V gene sequence: CDR1 LGHNA, CDR2 YNFKEQ. V dropped 1 base and J dropped 3; count of bases not matched to a gene: 2. In DNA, the CDR3 is TGTGCCAGCAGCCAAGCGGGACTAGCGGTCTACAATGAGCAGTTCTTC. It yields the protein CASSQAGLAVYNEQFF.

The chain couples TRBV28 to TRBJ1-1, with TRBD1 as a possible D gene (5 bases). This CDR3 is built from 14 residues. V was cut by 3 bases and J by 7 bases, with 15 bases left in between. Looked up from germline, CDR1 is MDHEN and CDR2 is SYDVKM. The CDR3 sequence: CASSFRGGYGEAFF. The DNA for the CDR3 is TGTGCCAGCAGTTTTAGGGGCGGGTATGGTGAAGCTTTCTTT.

Ten or more counts support this clonotype. This rearrangement joins TRBV10-3 to TRBJ2-1, with D possibly matching TRBD2 (6 bases). Germline CDR1 and CDR2: ENHRY and SYGVKD. Trimming removed 8 bases at V and 8 bases at J, with 16 bases between. The CDR3 covers 13 residues. The CDR3 loop reads CAILGGGSDEQFF. The DNA for the CDR3 is TGTGCCATCCTTGGTGGGGGGTCCGATGAGCAGTTCTTC.

The CDR3 nucleotides read TGTGCCAGCAGTTTGGCGGACAGGCATAATGAAAAACTGTTTTTT. Amino acids: CASSLADRHNEKLFF. V is TRBV28 and J is TRBJ1-4, with 7 bases identical to TRBD1. The CDR3 runs 15 residues. V lost 3 bases and J lost 4; bases outside the gene matches: 5. The V gene's germline CDR1 is MDHEN and CDR2 SYDVKM.

This clonotype was seen a few times. This rearrangement joins TRBV19 to TRBJ2-1; 14 nucleotides agree with TRBD2. The trim removed 0 bases at V and 1 base at J, leaving 5 bases unmatched. In germline, CDR1 is LNHDA, CDR2 SQIVND (reference sequence). The CDR3 contains 19 residues. The CDR3 bases are TGTGCCAGTAGTATAGAGGGGACTAGCGGGAGTGGGTCCTACAATGAGCAGTTCTTC. It codes for CASSIEGTSGSGSYNEQFF.

V usage is TRBV20-1 and J usage is TRBJ2-1; D is perhaps TRBD1 (6 bases). Trimming took off 0 bases at V and 3 bases at J, with 12 bases between the two ends. CDR1 is DFQATT, CDR2 SNEGSKA, per germline (reference sequence). The CDR3 is made up of 15 amino acids. CDR3 sequence (DNA): TGCAGTGCTAGAGATGCCGGGACACACTACAATGAGCAGTTCTTC. This codes for CSARDAGTHYNEQFF.

This clonotype has only a few counts. The rearrangement links TRBV6-5 to TRBJ2-3; 8 nucleotides agree with TRBD2. CDR3 length: 18 residues. V lost 2 bases and J lost 0; bases outside the gene matches: 10. Germline V CDR1 and CDR2: MNHEY, SVGAGI. Here the CDR3 reads CASSYLGPGLASTDTQYF. The CDR3 coding sequence is TGTGCCAGCAGTTACCTAGGGCCCGGACTAGCCAGCACAGATACGCAGTATTTT.

The J gene is TRBJ2-3, the V gene TRBV20-1; 8 bases line up with TRBD2. Germline assignment: CDR1 DFQATT and CDR2 SNEGSKA (reference sequence). The CDR3 spans 14 residues. With 1 base clipped from V and 5 bases from J, the junction kept 5 bases outside the gene matches. In DNA form, the CDR3 reads TGCAGTGCTAGAGGATCGCTAGCGGGAGATACGCAGTATTTT. This translates into CSARGSLAGDTQYF.

The V gene is TRBV20-1, the J gene TRBJ2-1, with D tentatively TRBD1 (5 bases). With 3 bases removed from V and 7 bases from J, the gap between germline ends came to 16 bases. Germline V gives CDR1 DFQATT, CDR2 SNEGSKA (reference sequence). CDR3 length: 14 amino acids. CDR3 protein: CSASDRHSFNEQFF. The CDR3 DNA is TGCAGTGCTAGCGACAGACATTCCTTTAATGAGCAGTTCTTC.

The chain combines TRBV15 with TRBJ1-5; D ambiguous. CDR3 size: 15 residues. Deletions cut 0 bases from V and 4 bases from J, with 10 bases between. Per germline, CDR1 LNHNV and CDR2 YYDKDF (reference sequence). CDR3 DNA: TGTGCCACCAGCAGAGAAGGACGGTTAAATCAGCCCCAGCATTTT. It is translated as CATSREGRLNQPQHF.

This clonotype was seen a few times. The chain joins TRBV4-1 to TRBJ2-7, with 11 nucleotides matching TRBD1. Per germline, CDR1 MGHRA and CDR2 YSYEKL. This CDR3 region has 15 residues. V lost 4 bases to trimming and J lost 5 bases; unmatched junction nucleotides: 7. CDR3 nucleotides: TGCGCCAGCAGCCTGAAAAGGGGACAGGGGGACGAGCAGTACTTC. Encoded protein: CASSLKRGQGDEQYF.

The chain joins TRBV21-1 to TRBJ2-7; the D segment call TRBD2 is taken from the table without a DNA check. TRBV21-1 is marked as a pseudogene. This CDR3 region has 14 residues. The CDR3 DNA sequence: TGTGCCAGCAGTCGGGACCTAGCGCCCTACGAGCAGTACGTC. This gives the protein CASSRDLAPYEQYV.

This clonotype has a handful of counts. This sequence joins TRBV29-1 and TRBJ1-2; 8 bases map to TRBD1. With V trimmed by 6 bases and J by 4 bases, 19 bases remained unmatched. This CDR3 contains 17 residues. Germline V CDR1 and CDR2: SQVTM, ANQGSEA. The CDR3 protein is CSVRGQGRTGNIYGYTF. CDR3 sequence (DNA): TGCAGCGTCAGAGGACAGGGCAGAACGGGAAACATCTATGGCTACACCTTC.

The chain combines TRBV20-1 with TRBJ2-1, with D possibly matching TRBD2 (5 bases). Deletions cut 3 bases from V and 2 bases from J, with 14 bases between. This CDR3 contains 15 residues. The germline V gene has CDR1 DFQATT and CDR2 SNEGSKA (reference sequence). In DNA, the CDR3 is TGCAGTGCTAGTCGGTGGGAGAAGGCCTACAATGAGCAGTTCTTC. Translated, it gives CSASRWEKAYNEQFF.

This clonotype has just a few counts. This chain joins TRBV5-6 and TRBJ1-1; D is possibly TRBD1 (6 bases). CDR3 length: 15 residues. The V end was cut by 5 bases, the J end by 3 bases, with 17 bases between. Germline V CDR1 and CDR2: SGHDT, YYEEEE. The CDR3: CASRPDWGADTEAFF. In DNA form, the CDR3 reads TGTGCCAGCAGGCCCGATTGGGGGGCAGACACTGAAGCTTTCTTT.

At least ten counts were recorded for this clonotype. The chain uses TRBV20-1 and TRBJ2-1; maybe TRBD2 (5 bases). Between the trimmed V and J ends, which lost 6 bases and 0 bases, there was a span of 12 bases. The CDR3 is 14 amino acids. From germline, CDR1 is DFQATT and CDR2 SNEGSKA (reference sequence). The CDR3 region is CSAAPGSSYNEQFF. The CDR3 nucleotides read TGCAGTGCCGCTCCGGGGAGCTCCTACAATGAGCAGTTCTTC.

There are a few counts of this clonotype. The gene calls are TRBV7-2 and TRBJ2-1, with D perhaps TRBD2 (6 bases). The CDR3 has 16 residues. The germline V gene has CDR1 SGHTA and CDR2 FQGNSA. Trimming shortened V by 7 bases and J by 3 bases, and 19 bases separated the two germline ends. The CDR3 spells CASTPWIRGNYNEQFF. Here the CDR3 DNA reads TGTGCCAGCACCCCTTGGATCCGGGGGAACTACAATGAGCAGTTCTTC.

The sample holds a few counts of this clonotype. The chain is built from TRBV7-2 and TRBJ2-3; 9 nucleotides match TRBD2. Germline V gene data show CDR1 as SGHTA and CDR2 as FQGNSA. The CDR3 has 16 residues. J lost 3 bases, V lost 0 bases, and 4 bases had no gene match. The CDR3: CASSLAAGGPTDTQYF. The CDR3, as DNA: TGTGCCAGCAGCTTAGCGGCGGGAGGGCCTACAGATACGCAGTATTTT.

V usage is TRBV7-9 and J usage is TRBJ1-2; D gene uncertain. Trimming stripped 5 bases from V and 8 bases from J, with 15 bases between. In germline, CDR1 is SEHNR, CDR2 FQNEAQ (reference sequence). The CDR3 is made up of 13 amino acids. The CDR3 region is CASSLGQAEGYTF. In DNA, the CDR3 is TGTGCCAGCAGCCTCGGCCAGGCGGAGGGCTACACCTTC.

This clonotype was recorded at least ten times. The gene calls are TRBV27 and TRBJ2-7, with 9 nucleotides matching TRBD1. Per germline, CDR1 MNHEY and CDR2 SMNVEV (reference sequence). This CDR3 is built from 14 residues. Trimming at V came to 6 bases and at J to 6 bases, leaving 9 bases not matched to a gene. CDR3 sequence (DNA): TGTGCCAGCAGGGAATTGGGGACAGGGACCGAGCAGTACGTC. Translation gives CASRELGTGTEQYV.